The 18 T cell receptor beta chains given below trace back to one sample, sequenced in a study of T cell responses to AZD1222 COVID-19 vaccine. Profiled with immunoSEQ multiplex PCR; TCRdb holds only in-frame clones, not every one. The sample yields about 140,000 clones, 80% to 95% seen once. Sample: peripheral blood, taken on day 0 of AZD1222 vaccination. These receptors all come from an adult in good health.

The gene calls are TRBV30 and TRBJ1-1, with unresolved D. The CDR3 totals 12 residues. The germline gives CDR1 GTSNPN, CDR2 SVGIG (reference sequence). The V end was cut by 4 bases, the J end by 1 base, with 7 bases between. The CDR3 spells CAWTESNTEAFF. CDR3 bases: TGTGCCTGGACAGAGTCGAACACTGAAGCTTTCTTT.

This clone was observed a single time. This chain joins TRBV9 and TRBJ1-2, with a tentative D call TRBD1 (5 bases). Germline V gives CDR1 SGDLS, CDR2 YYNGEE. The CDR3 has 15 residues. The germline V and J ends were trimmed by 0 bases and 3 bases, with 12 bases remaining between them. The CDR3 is CASSVGLGLHYGYTF. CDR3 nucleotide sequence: TGTGCCAGCAGCGTAGGGCTGGGGCTGCACTATGGCTACACCTTC.

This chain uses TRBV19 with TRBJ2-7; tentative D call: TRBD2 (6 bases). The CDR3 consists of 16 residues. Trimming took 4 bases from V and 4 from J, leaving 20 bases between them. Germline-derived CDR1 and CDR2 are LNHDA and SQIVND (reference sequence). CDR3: CASSSWTGASAYEQYF. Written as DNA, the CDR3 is TGTGCCAGTAGTAGTTGGACCGGGGCTAGCGCGTACGAGCAGTACTTC. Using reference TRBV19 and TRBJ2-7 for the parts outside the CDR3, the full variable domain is DGGITQSPKYLFRKEGQNVTLSCEQNLNHDAMYWYRQDPGQGLRLIYYSQIVNDFQKGDIAEGYSVSREKKESFPLTVTSAQKNPTAFYLCASSSWTGASAYEQYFGPGTRLTVT.

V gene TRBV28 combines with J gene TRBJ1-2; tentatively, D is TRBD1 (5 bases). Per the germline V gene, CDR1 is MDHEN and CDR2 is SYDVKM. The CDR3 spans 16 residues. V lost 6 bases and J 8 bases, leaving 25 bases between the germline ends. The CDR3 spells CASRFPHTGREGGYTF. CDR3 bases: TGTGCCAGCAGGTTCCCCCACACAGGACGAGAAGGGGGCTACACCTTC.

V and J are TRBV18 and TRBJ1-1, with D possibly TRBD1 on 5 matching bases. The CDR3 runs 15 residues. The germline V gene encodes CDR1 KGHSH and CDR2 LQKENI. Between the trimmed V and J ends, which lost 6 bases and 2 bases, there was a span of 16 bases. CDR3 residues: CASSPRGQVNTEAFF. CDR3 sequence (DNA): TGTGCCAGCTCTCCCCGAGGACAAGTTAACACTGAAGCTTTCTTT.

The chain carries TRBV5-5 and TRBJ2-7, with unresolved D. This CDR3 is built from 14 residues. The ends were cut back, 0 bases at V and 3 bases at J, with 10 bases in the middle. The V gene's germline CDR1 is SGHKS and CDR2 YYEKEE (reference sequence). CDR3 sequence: CASSLGVADYEQYF. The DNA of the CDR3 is TGTGCCAGCAGCTTGGGAGTGGCCGACTACGAGCAGTACTTC.

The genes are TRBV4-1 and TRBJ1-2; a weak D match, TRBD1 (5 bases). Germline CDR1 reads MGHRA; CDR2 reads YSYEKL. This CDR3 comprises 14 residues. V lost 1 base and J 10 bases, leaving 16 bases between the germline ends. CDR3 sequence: CASSQGPGAASYTF. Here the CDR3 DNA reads TGCGCCAGCAGCCAAGGACCCGGGGCAGCCTCCTACACCTTC.

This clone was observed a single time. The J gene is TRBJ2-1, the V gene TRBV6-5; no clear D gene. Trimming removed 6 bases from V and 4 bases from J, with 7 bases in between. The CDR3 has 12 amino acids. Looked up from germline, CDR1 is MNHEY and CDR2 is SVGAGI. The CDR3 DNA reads TGTGCCAGCAGCCAAAGGTACAATGAGCAGTTCTTC. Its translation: CASSQRYNEQFF.

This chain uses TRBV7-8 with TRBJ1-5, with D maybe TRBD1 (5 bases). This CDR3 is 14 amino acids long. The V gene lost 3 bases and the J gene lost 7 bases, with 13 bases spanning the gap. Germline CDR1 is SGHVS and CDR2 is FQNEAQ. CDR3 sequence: CASSFGGAGQPQHF. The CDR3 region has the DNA TGTGCCAGCAGCTTTGGTGGGGCTGGACAGCCCCAGCATTTT.

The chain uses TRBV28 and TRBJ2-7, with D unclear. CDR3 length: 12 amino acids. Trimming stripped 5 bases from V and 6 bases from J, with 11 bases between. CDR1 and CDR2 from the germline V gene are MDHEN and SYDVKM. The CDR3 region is CASSREISEQYF. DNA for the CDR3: TGTGCCAGCAGTAGGGAAATCTCCGAGCAGTACTTC.

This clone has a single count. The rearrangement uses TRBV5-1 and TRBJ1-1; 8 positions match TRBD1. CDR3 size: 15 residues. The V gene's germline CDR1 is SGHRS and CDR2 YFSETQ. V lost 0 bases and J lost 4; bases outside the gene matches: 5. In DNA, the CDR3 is TGCGCCAGCAGCTTGGGCGGGACAGGCAGCACTGAAGCTTTCTTT. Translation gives CASSLGGTGSTEAFF.

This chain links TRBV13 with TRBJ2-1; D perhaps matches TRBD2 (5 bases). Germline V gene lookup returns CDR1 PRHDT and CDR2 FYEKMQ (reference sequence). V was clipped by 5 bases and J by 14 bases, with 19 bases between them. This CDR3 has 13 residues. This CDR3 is CASSPILDLREFF. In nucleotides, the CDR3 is TGTGCCAGCAGCCCAATTCTGGACTTAAGAGAGTTCTTC.

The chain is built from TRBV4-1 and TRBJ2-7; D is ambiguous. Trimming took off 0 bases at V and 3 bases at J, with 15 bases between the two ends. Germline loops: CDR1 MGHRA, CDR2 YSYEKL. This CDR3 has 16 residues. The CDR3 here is CASSQEARGLNYEQYF. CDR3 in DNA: TGCGCCAGCAGCCAAGAGGCCAGAGGATTAAACTACGAGCAGTACTTC.

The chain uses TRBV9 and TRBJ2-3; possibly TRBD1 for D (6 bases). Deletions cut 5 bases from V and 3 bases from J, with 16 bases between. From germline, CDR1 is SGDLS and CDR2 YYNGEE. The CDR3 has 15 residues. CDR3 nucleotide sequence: TGTGCCAGCAGTTCCGGACAGTTCCGAACAGATACGCAGTATTTT. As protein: CASSSGQFRTDTQYF.

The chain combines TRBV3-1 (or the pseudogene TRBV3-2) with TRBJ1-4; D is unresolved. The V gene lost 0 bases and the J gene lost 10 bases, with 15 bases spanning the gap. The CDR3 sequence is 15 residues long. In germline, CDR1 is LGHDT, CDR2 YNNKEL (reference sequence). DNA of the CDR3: TGTGCCAGCAGCCAAGATTTTACCCAAAGAAGAAAACTGTTTTTT. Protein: CASSQDFTQRRKLFF.

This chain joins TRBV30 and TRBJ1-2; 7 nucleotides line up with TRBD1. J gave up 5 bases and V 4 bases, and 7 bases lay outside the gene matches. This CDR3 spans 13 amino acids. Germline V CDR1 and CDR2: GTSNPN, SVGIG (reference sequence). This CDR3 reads CAWTVGGQYGYTF. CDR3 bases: TGTGCCTGGACCGTCGGGGGACAGTATGGCTACACCTTC.

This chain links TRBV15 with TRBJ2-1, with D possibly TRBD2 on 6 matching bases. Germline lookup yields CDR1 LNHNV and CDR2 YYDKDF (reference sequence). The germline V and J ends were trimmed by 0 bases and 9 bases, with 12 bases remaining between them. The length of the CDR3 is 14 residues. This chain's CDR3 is CATSRDFLRGEQFF. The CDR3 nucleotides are TGTGCCACCAGCAGAGATTTTTTGCGGGGTGAGCAGTTCTTC.

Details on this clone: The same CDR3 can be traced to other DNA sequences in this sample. CDR3 in amino acids: CASRRQGDQPQHF. The CDR3 DNA reads as TGTGCCAGCAGGCGACAGGGGGATCAGCCCCAGCATTTT. The chain uses TRBV28 and TRBJ1-5; 9 bases agree with TRBD1. With 6 bases clipped from V and 5 bases from J, the junction kept 2 bases outside the gene matches. The length of the CDR3 is 13 residues. The germline CDR1 and CDR2 sequences are MDHEN and SYDVKM. The full variable domain, with the rest looked up from reference TRBV28 and TRBJ1-5, is DVKVTQSSRYLVKRTGEKVFLECVQDMDHENMFWYRQDPGLGLRLIYFSYDVKMKEKGDIPEGYSVSREKKERFSLILESASTNQTSMYLCASRRQGDQPQHFGDGTRLSIL.